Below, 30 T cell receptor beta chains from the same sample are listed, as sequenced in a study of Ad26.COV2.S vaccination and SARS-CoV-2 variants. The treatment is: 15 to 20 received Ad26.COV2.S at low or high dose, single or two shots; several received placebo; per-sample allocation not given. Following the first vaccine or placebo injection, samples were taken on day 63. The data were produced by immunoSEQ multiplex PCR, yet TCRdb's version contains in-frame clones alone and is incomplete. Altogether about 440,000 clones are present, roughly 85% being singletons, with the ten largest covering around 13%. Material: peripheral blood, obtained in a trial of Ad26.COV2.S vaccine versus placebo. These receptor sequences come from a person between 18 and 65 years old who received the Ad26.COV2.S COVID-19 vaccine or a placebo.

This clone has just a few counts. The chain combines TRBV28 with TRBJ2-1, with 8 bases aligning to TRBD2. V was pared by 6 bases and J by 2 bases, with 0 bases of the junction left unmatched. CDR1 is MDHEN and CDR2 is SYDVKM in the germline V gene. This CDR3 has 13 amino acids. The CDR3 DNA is TGTGCCAGCAGGCGGGGGGCCTACAATGAGCAGTTCTTC. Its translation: CASRRGAYNEQFF.

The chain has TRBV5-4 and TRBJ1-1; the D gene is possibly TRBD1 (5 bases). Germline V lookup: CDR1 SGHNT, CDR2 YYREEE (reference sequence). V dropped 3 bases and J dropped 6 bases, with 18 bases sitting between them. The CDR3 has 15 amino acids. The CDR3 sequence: CASSSERRGEAEAFF. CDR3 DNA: TGTGCCAGCAGCTCGGAAAGGCGGGGCGAGGCTGAAGCTTTCTTT.

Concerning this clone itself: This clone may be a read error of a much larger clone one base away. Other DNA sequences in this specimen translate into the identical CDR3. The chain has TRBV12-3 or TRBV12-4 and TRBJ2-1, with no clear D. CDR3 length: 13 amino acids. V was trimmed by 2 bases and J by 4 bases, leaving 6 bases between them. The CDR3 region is CASSLTGYNEQFF. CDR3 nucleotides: TGTGCCAGCAGTTTAACCGGATACAATGAGCAGTTCTTC.

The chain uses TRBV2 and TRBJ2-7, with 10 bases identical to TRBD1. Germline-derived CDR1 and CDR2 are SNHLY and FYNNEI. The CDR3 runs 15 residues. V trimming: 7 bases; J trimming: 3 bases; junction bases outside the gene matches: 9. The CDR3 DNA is TGTGCCAGCAAACCGTTCGGGACAGGGGTCTACGAGCAGTACTTC. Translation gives CASKPFGTGVYEQYF.

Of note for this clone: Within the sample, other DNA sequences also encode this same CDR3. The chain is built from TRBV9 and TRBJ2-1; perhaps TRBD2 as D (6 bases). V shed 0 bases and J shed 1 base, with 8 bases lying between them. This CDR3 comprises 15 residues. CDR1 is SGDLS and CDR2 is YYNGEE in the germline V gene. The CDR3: CASSVGSGSYNEQFF. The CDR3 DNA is TGTGCCAGCAGCGTAGGTAGCGGATCCTACAATGAGCAGTTCTTC. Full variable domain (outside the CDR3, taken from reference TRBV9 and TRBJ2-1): DSGVTQTPKHLITATGQRVTLRCSPRSGDLSVYWYQQSLDQGLQFLIQYYNGEERAKGNILERFSAQQFPDLHSELNLSSLELGDSALYFCASSVGSGSYNEQFFGPGTRLTVL.

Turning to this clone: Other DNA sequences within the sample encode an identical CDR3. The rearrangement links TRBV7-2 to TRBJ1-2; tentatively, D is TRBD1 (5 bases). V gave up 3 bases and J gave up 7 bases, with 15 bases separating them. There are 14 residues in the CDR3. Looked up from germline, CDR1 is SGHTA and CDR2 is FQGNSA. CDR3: CASSLTGDRSGYTF. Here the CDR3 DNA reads TGTGCCAGCAGCTTGACGGGGGATCGCTCTGGCTACACCTTC.

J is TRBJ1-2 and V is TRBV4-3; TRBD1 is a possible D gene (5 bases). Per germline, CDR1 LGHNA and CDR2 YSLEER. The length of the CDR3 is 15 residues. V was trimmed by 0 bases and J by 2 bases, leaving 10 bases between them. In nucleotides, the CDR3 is TGCGCCAGCAGCCAAGACCTGGGGCTGAACTATGGCTACACCTTC. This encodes CASSQDLGLNYGYTF.

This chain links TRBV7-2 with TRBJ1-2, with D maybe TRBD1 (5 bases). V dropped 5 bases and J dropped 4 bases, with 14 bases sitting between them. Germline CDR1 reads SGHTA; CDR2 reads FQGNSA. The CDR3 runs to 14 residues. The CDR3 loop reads CASSHPQGLYGYTF. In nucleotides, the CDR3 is TGTGCCAGCAGCCATCCGCAGGGACTCTATGGCTACACCTTC. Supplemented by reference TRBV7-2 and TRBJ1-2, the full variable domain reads GAGVSQSPSNKVTEKGKDVELRCDPISGHTALYWYRQSLGQGLEFLIYFQGNSAPDKSGLPSDRFSAERTGGSVSTLTIQRTQQEDSAVYLCASSHPQGLYGYTFGSGTRLTVV.

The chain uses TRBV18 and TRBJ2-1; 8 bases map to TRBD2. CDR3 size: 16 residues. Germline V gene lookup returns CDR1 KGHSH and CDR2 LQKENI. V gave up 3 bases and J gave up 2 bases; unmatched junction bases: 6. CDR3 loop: CASSPSGRGTYNEQFF. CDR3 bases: TGTGCCAGCTCACCGTCCGGGAGGGGTACCTACAATGAGCAGTTCTTC.

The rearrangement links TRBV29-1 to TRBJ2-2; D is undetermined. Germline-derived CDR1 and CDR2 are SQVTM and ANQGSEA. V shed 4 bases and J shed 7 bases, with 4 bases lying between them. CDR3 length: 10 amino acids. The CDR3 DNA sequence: TGCAGCGTTGTGAACGGGGAGCTGTTTTTT. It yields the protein CSVVNGELFF.

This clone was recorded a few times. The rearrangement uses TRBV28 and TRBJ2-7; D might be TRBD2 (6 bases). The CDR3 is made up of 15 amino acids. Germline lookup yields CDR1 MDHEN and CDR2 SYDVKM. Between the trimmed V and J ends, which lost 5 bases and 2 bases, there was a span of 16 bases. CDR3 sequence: CASSAPGLQTYEQYF. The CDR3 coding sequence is TGTGCCAGCAGTGCCCCGGGACTTCAAACCTACGAGCAGTACTTC.

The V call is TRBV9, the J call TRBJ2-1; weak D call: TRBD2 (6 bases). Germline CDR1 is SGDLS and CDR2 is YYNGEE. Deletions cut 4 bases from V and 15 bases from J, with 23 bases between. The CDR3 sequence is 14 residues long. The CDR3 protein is CASSQVFGSAGRFF. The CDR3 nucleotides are TGTGCCAGCAGCCAGGTCTTCGGTTCTGCGGGACGGTTCTTC.

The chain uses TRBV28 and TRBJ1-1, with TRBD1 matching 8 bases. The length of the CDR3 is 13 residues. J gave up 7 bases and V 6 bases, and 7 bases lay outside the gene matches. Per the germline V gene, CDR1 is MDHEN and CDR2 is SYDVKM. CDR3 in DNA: TGTGCCAGCAGGGAGACAGGGGAAAATGAAGCTTTCTTT. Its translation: CASRETGENEAFF.

The CDR3 is CATSGRGAWDEQFF. For the CDR3, the DNA is TGTGCCACCAGCGGGAGGGGGGCGTGGGATGAGCAGTTCTTC. The chain recombines TRBV24-1 with TRBJ2-1; 8 positions agree with TRBD2. Germline V gene sequence: CDR1 KGHDR, CDR2 SFDVKD. With V trimmed by 7 bases and J by 8 bases, 9 bases remained unmatched. This CDR3 is built from 14 residues.

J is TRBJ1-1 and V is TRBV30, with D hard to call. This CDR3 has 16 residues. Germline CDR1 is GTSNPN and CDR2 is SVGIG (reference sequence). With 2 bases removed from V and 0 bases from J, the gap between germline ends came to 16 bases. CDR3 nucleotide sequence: TGTGCCTGGAGTCCCCTAATAGGCCCTATGAACACTGAAGCTTTCTTT. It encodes CAWSPLIGPMNTEAFF.

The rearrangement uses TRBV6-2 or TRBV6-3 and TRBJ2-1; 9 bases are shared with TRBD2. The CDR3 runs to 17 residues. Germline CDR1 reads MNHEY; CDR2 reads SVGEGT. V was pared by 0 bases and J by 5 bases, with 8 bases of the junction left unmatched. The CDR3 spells CASSYSGSGSGHNEQFF. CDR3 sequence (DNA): TGTGCCAGCAGTTACTCGGGTAGCGGGAGTGGCCACAATGAGCAGTTCTTC.

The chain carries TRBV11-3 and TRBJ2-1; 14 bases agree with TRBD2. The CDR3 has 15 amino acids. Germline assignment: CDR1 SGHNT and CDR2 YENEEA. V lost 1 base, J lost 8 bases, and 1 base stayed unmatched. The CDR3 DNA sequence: TGTGCCAGCAGCTTAGGACTAGCGGGAGGGTATGAGCAGTTCTTC. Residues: CASSLGLAGGYEQFF.

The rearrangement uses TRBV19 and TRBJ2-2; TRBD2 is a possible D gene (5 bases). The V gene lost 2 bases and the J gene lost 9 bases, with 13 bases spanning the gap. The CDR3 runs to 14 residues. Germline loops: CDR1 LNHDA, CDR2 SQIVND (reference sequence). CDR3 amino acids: CASSISSSPRELFF. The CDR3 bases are TGTGCCAGTAGTATATCATCTAGCCCCAGGGAGCTGTTTTTT. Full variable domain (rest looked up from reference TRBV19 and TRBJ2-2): DGGITQSPKYLFRKEGQNVTLSCEQNLNHDAMYWYRQDPGQGLRLIYYSQIVNDFQKGDIAEGYSVSREKKESFPLTVTSAQKNPTAFYLCASSISSSPRELFFGEGSRLTVL.

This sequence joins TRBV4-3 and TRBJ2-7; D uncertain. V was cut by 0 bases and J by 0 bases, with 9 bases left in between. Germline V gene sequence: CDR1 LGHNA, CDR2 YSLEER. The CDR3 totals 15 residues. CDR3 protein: CASSQEVFNSYEQYF. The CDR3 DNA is TGCGCCAGCAGCCAAGAGGTCTTTAACTCCTACGAGCAGTACTTC.

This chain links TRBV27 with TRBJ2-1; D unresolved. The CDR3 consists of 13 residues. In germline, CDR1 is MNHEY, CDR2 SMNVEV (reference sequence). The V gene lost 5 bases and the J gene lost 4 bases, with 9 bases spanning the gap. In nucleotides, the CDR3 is TGTGCCAGCAGTCCAAGGCCTTACAATGAGCAGTTCTTC. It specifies CASSPRPYNEQFF.

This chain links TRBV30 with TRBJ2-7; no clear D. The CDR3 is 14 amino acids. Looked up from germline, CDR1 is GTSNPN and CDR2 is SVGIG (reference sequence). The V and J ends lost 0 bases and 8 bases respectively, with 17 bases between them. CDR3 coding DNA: TGTGCCTGGAGTGTACTGGACCTACGATCGAAGCAGTACTTC. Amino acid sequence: CAWSVLDLRSKQYF.

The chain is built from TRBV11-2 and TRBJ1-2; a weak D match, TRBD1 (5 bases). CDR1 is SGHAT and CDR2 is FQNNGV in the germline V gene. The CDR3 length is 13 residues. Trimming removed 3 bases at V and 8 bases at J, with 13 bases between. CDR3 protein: CASSFLRGGGYTF. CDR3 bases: TGTGCCAGCAGCTTCTTAAGGGGCGGGGGCTACACCTTC.

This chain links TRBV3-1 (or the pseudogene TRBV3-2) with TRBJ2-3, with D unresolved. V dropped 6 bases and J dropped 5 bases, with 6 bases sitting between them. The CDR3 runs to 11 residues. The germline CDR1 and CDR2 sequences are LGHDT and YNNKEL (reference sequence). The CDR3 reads CASSSVDTQYF. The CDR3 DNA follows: TGTGCCAGCAGTTCGGTAGATACGCAGTATTTT.

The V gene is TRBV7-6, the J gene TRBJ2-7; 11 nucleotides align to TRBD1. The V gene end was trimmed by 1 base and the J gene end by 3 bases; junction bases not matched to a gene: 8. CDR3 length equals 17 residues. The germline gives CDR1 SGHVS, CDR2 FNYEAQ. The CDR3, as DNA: TGTGCCAGCAGCTTAGGGACAGGGGGCTCCAATGGCTACGAGCAGTACTTC. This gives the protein CASSLGTGGSNGYEQYF.

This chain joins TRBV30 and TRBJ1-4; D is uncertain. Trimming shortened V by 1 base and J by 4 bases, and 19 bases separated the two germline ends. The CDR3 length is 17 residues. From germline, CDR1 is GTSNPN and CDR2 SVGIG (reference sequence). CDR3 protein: CAWSAGSSQSFNEKLFF. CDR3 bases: TGTGCCTGGAGTGCGGGAAGCAGTCAAAGCTTTAATGAAAAACTGTTTTTT.

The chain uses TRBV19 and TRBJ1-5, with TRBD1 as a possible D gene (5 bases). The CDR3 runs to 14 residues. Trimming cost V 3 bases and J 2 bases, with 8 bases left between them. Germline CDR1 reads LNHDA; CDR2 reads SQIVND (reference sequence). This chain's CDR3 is CASSMGVGNQPQHF. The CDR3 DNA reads TGTGCCAGTAGTATGGGGGTGGGCAATCAGCCCCAGCATTTT.

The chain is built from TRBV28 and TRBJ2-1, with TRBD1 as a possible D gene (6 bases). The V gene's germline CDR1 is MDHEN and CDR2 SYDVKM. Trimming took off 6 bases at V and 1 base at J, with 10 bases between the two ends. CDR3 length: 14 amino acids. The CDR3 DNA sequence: TGTGCCAGCAGAACCACAGGGTCCTACAATGAGCAGTTCTTC. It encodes CASRTTGSYNEQFF.

CDR3 residues: CASSEYWGEQFF. DNA of the CDR3: TGTGCCAGCAGTGAATATTGGGGTGAGCAGTTCTTC. V is TRBV2 and J is TRBJ2-1; no clear D. The germline V and J ends were trimmed by 2 bases and 9 bases, with 8 bases remaining between them. The V gene's germline CDR1 is SNHLY and CDR2 FYNNEI. The CDR3 covers 12 residues.

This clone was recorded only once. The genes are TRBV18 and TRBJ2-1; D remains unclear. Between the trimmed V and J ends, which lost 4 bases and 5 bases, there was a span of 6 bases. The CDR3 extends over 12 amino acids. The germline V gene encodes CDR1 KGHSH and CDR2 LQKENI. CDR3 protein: CASSHPNNEQFF. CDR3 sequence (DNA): TGTGCCAGCTCACACCCCAACAATGAGCAGTTCTTC.

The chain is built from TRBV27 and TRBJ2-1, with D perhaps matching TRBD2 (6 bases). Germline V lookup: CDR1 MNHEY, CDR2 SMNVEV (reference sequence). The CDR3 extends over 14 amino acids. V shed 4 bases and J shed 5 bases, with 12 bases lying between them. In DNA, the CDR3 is TGTGCCAGCAGTTCACCGGGACTCCACAATGAGCAGTTCTTC. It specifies CASSSPGLHNEQFF.